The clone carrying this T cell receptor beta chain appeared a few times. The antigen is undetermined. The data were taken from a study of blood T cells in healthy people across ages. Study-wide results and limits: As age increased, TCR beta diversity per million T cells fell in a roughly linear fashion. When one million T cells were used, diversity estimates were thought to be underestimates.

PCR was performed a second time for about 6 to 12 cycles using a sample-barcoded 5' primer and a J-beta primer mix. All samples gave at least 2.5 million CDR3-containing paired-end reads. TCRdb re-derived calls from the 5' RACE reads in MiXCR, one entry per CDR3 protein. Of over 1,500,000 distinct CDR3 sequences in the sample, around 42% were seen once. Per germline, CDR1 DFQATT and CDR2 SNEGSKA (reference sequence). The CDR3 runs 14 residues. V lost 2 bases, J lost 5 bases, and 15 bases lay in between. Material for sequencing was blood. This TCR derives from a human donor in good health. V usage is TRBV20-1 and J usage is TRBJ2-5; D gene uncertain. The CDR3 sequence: CSARPDWAEETQYF. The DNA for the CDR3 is TGCAGTGCTAGACCGGATTGGGCTGAGGAGACCCAGTACTTC.